This TCR beta chain was sequenced for a study of beta chain features in type 1 diabetes. General observations from the study: There was a moderate but significant shortening of TCRB CDR3s in all four CD4+ subsets of Type 1 diabetes patients.

Isolation of CD4+ naive, central memory, regulatory and stem cell-like memory cells was achieved by sorting via CD45RO/CCR7/CD25/CD127/CD95/CD27. As every portion of the isolated RNA was reverse transcribed, the sequencing read expressed TCRB transcripts. This table comes from immunoSEQ multiplex PCR, and its TCRdb copy is limited to in-frame clones, with some not included. The sample lists around 160,000 clones; 8% to 9.5% were seen once. Germline V lookup: CDR1 SQVTM, CDR2 ANQGSEA. The CDR3 runs to 12 residues. V shed 6 bases, J shed 4 bases, and the junction held 1 base outside the gene matches. This clone occurred a few times. Its specificity is not known.

The TCR comes from a woman aged 18-29 years with type 1 diabetes. This chain uses TRBV29-1 with TRBJ2-5; 11 bases map to TRBD2. Sequenced material: central memory CD4+ T cells from blood. This chain's CDR3 is CSVGLAGETQYF. Here the CDR3 DNA reads TGCAGCGTCGGACTAGCGGGAGAGACCCAGTACTTC.